This T cell receptor (beta chain) was sequenced during a study of blood T cell repertoires in COVID-19. Study-level background: The study drew acute and convalescent COVID-19 samples from the United States, Italy and Spain. PBMCs, B-cell-depleted T cells, or T cells provided the cDNA or gDNA that made up the material.

The CDR3 is 17 amino acids. Per the germline V gene, CDR1 is LGHDT and CDR2 is YNNKEL (reference sequence). V was clipped by 2 bases and J by 0 bases; unmatched bases: 6. Methods used by the authors: Amplification with reference gene primers provided the estimates of nucleated cell counts. TCRdb's table, derived via immunoSEQ multiplex PCR, lists solely in-frame clones and lacks some. V, J and clone size are taken as reported in that table, and D and trimming were inferred from the DNA itself. There are tens of thousands of clones in the sample; around 84% occur only once, and around 1.4% lies in the top ten.

Sequencing was performed on peripheral blood. The receptor's source is a man aged 50 to 59 with acute or convalescent COVID-19. V usage is TRBV3-1 (or the pseudogene TRBV3-2) and J usage is TRBJ2-1; 8 nucleotides line up with TRBD2. The CDR3 sequence is CASSQLPSGHSYNEQFF. In nucleotides, the CDR3 is TGTGCCAGCAGCCAATTACCTAGCGGGCACTCCTACAATGAGCAGTTCTTC.